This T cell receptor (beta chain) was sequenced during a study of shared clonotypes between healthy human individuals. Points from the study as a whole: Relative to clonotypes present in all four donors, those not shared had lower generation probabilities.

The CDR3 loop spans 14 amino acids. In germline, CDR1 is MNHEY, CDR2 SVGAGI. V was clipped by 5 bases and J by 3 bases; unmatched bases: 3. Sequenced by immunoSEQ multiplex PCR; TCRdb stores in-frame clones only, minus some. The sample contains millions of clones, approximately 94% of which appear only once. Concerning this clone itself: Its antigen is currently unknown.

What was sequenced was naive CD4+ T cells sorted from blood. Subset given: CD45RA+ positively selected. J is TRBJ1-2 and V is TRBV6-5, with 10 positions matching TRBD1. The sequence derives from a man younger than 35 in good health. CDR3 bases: TGTGCCAGCAGTCGGGACAGGGGAGACTATGGCTACACCTTC. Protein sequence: CASSRDRGDYGYTF.